Following are 16 T cell receptor beta chains from one sample sequenced in a study of blood T cell repertoires in COVID-19. Generated by immunoSEQ multiplex PCR, the TCRdb table keeps only in-frame clones and is missing some. The table has approximately 150,000 clones, roughly nine tenths seen once. Sequences were obtained from peripheral blood. The receptors originated from a human donor in a cohort sampled during active COVID-19.

CDR3 nucleotide sequence: TGTGCCAGCAGCTCGCGACGCGCGGTAGGAGATACGCAGTATTTT. Amino acids: CASSSRRAVGDTQYF. The rearrangement links TRBV7-3 to TRBJ2-3; D remains unclear. The V and J ends lost 4 bases and 5 bases respectively, with 16 bases between them. The CDR3 is 15 residues long. Per germline, CDR1 SGHTA and CDR2 FQGTGA.

The CDR3 DNA is TGTGCCAGCAGCTCGTCGGGTTTTGGGGGCGCAGTGTACTATGGCTACACCTTC. Translating it yields CASSSSGFGGAVYYGYTF. V and J are TRBV7-2 and TRBJ1-2; D perhaps matches TRBD1 (6 bases). The CDR3 is made up of 18 amino acids. V was cut by 4 bases and J by 3 bases, with 24 bases left in between. CDR1 and CDR2 (germline): SGHTA, FQGNSA.

The chain joins TRBV6-6 to TRBJ1-2, with no clear D. The V end was cut by 11 bases, the J end by 2 bases, with 21 bases between. The CDR3 is 15 residues long. The germline CDR1 and CDR2 sequences are MNHNY and SVGAGI (reference sequence). The CDR3 DNA sequence: TGTGCCGGAAACAGTCTACCTACCTCCAACTATGGCTACACCTTC. It codes for CAGNSLPTSNYGYTF.

This clone came up a few times. The CDR3, as DNA: TGTGCCAGCAGCTCCCGGGGGACAGGGAGATACGAGCAGTACTTC. It specifies CASSSRGTGRYEQYF. V is TRBV11-2 and J is TRBJ2-7; the match to TRBD1 covers 9 bases. CDR1 and CDR2 (germline): SGHAT, FQNNGV. V lost 4 bases to trimming and J lost 4 bases; unmatched junction nucleotides: 8. CDR3 length: 15 residues.

CDR3 region: CASSEFSTGAVNTEAFF. The CDR3 coding sequence is TGTGCCAGCAGTGAATTCTCCACCGGAGCGGTGAACACTGAAGCTTTCTTT. The chain couples TRBV2 to TRBJ1-1; D is unresolved. The germline V gene has CDR1 SNHLY and CDR2 FYNNEI. The length of the CDR3 is 17 residues. The V end lost 2 bases, the J end lost 0 bases, and 16 bases lay between the germline ends.

This clone was seen a few times. V and J are TRBV3-1 (or the pseudogene TRBV3-2) and TRBJ2-7; the D gene is possibly TRBD1 (6 bases). With 0 bases removed from V and 7 bases from J, the gap between germline ends came to 16 bases. Germline V gene sequence: CDR1 LGHDT, CDR2 YNNKEL (reference sequence). This CDR3 has 15 residues. The DNA of the CDR3 is TGTGCCAGCAGCCAAGATGCAACAGGGATGAGGGAGCAGTACTTC. It codes for CASSQDATGMREQYF.

The chain couples TRBV4-1 to TRBJ2-7; D uncertain. Germline CDR1 is MGHRA and CDR2 is YSYEKL. This CDR3 is 14 amino acids long. V was pared by 3 bases and J by 0 bases, with 9 bases between. CDR3 in DNA: TGCGCCAGCAGCCATCCAGATGGCTCCTACGAGCAGTACTTC. It specifies CASSHPDGSYEQYF.

The rearrangement links TRBV9 to TRBJ1-1, with D perhaps TRBD1 (5 bases). The CDR3 length is 15 residues. Germline CDR1 and CDR2: SGDLS and YYNGEE. V was clipped by 4 bases and J by 4 bases, with 17 bases between them. The CDR3 DNA reads as TGTGCCAGCAGCCCCTCGGGGGGGGTCGGCACTGAAGCTTTCTTT. It yields the protein CASSPSGGVGTEAFF.

The chain couples TRBV11-3 to TRBJ2-3; TRBD1 matches at 9 bases. CDR3 length equals 16 residues. From germline, CDR1 is SGHNT and CDR2 YENEEA. The V segment lost 5 bases and the J segment 5 bases; nucleotides outside the gene matches: 11. For the CDR3, the DNA is TGTGCCAGCAGCCACACACGGGACAGGGCGGGAGATACGCAGTATTTT. As protein: CASSHTRDRAGDTQYF.

This chain joins TRBV5-8 and TRBJ1-6; 7 nucleotides agree with TRBD1. The V gene's germline CDR1 is SGHTS and CDR2 YDEGEE. V lost 0 bases to trimming and J lost 4 bases; unmatched junction nucleotides: 1. This CDR3 has 15 amino acids. Here the CDR3 reads CASSLGGQYNSPLHF. CDR3 coding DNA: TGTGCCAGCAGCTTGGGGGGACAGTATAATTCACCCCTCCACTTT.

This chain joins TRBV18 and TRBJ1-1, with 11 positions matching TRBD1. CDR1 is KGHSH and CDR2 is LQKENI in the germline V gene. This CDR3 contains 15 residues. V lost 4 bases, J lost 4 bases, and 5 bases stayed unmatched. The CDR3 sequence is CASSLDRGLVTEAFF. The CDR3 DNA reads as TGTGCCAGCTCACTGGACAGGGGGCTCGTCACTGAAGCTTTCTTT.

The genes are TRBV6-1 and TRBJ2-3, with D tentatively TRBD2 (6 bases). The V end was cut by 0 bases, the J end by 4 bases, with 17 bases between. The CDR3 spans 17 residues. CDR1 and CDR2 (germline): MNHNS, SASEGT. This CDR3 reads CASSEARRRAVADTQYF. DNA for the CDR3: TGTGCCAGCAGTGAAGCCCGAAGGAGGGCCGTCGCAGATACGCAGTATTTT.

The genes are TRBV5-1 and TRBJ1-6; D unresolved. Germline loops: CDR1 SGHRS, CDR2 YFSETQ. The CDR3 contains 15 residues. The V and J ends lost 3 bases and 5 bases respectively, with 12 bases between them. The CDR3 region is CASSSRTGNNSPLHF. CDR3 in DNA: TGCGCCAGCAGCTCCCGGACCGGGAATAATTCACCCCTCCACTTT.

The chain combines TRBV10-1 with TRBJ2-1; the D gene is possibly TRBD2 (5 bases). The ends were cut back, 2 bases at V and 8 bases at J, with 10 bases in the middle. Germline CDR1 reads WNHNN; CDR2 reads SYGVQD (reference sequence). The CDR3 runs to 13 residues. The CDR3 DNA follows: TGCGCCAGCAGTGAGCCGGACTCCGATGAGCAGTTCTTC. This gives the protein CASSEPDSDEQFF.

The J gene is TRBJ2-7, the V gene TRBV6-6; TRBD2 aligns across 8 bases. Germline loops: CDR1 MNHNY, CDR2 SVGAGI (reference sequence). Trimming cost V 5 bases and J 2 bases; bases outside gene matches: 8. This CDR3 spans 15 amino acids. The CDR3 sequence is CASSKLAVGTYEQYF. The CDR3 nucleotides read TGTGCCAGCAGTAAACTAGCGGTTGGCACCTACGAGCAGTACTTC.

J is TRBJ1-2 and V is TRBV7-3, with TRBD1 matching over 7 bases. Germline CDR1 SGHTA, CDR2 FQGTGA. The CDR3 runs 14 residues. V dropped 5 bases and J dropped 7; count of bases not matched to a gene: 10. The CDR3 DNA follows: TGTGCCAGCAGCCCGCGACAGGGAAAGGGTGGCTACACCTTC. Translation: CASSPRQGKGGYTF.